The 22 T cell receptor beta chains reported below all come from one sample, sequenced in a study of shared clonotypes between healthy human individuals. Profiling relied on immunoSEQ multiplex PCR, and the TCRdb table lists in-frame clones only, not all of them. The table lists roughly 2,500,000 clones, over 85% of them singletons, with 0.36% in the top ten. The sample was naive CD4+ T cells from PBMCs. Subset here: CD45RA+ positively selected. The receptors shown here come from a man younger than 30 in good health. Some clones in this sample may be carry-over from other donors' samples.

In this sample, this clone turned up once. The rearrangement uses TRBV5-1 and TRBJ2-2; 7 positions agree with TRBD2. In germline, CDR1 is SGHRS, CDR2 YFSETQ. CDR3 length: 13 residues. The ends lost 4 bases at V and 7 bases at J; junction bases unmatched: 4. This chain's CDR3 is CASSGGEGGELFF. Here the CDR3 DNA reads TGCGCCAGCAGCGGCGGGGAGGGCGGGGAGCTGTTTTTT.

This rearrangement joins TRBV5-4 to TRBJ2-7; TRBD1 aligns across 8 bases. Germline V CDR1 and CDR2: SGHNT, YYREEE (reference sequence). V lost 6 bases to trimming and J lost 7 bases; unmatched junction nucleotides: 15. CDR3 length equals 15 residues. The DNA for the CDR3 is TGTGCCAGCACCTATGCAGGGGGCCGGTCTTGGGAGCAGTACTTC. Its translation is CASTYAGGRSWEQYF.

Comment on this clone: The same CDR3 also results from other DNA sequences found in this sample. DNA of the CDR3: TGCGCCAGCAGCTTGCTAGCGGGGGGCGACACCGGGGAGCTGTTTTTT. Residues: CASSLLAGGDTGELFF. This sequence joins TRBV5-1 and TRBJ2-2, with 11 bases matching TRBD2. From germline, CDR1 is SGHRS and CDR2 YFSETQ. The CDR3 totals 16 residues. V lost 1 base, J lost 3 bases, and 2 bases stayed unmatched. Filled out from reference TRBV5-1 and TRBJ2-2, the complete variable domain reads KAGVTQTPRYLIKTRGQQVTLSCSPISGHRSVSWYQQTPGQGLQFLFEYFSETQRNKGNFPGRFSGRQFSNSRSEMNVSTLELGDSALYLCASSLLAGGDTGELFFGEGSRLTVL.

This rearrangement joins TRBV5-1 to TRBJ1-2; tentatively, D is TRBD1 (5 bases). The germline gives CDR1 SGHRS, CDR2 YFSETQ. V shed 4 bases and J shed 4 bases, with 14 bases lying between them. The CDR3 runs to 14 residues. CDR3: CASSPGEGTYGYTF. The CDR3 nucleotides read TGCGCCAGCAGCCCCGGTGAGGGGACCTATGGCTACACCTTC.

V is TRBV4-2 and J is TRBJ2-3; D call uncertain. V lost 5 bases to trimming and J lost 0 bases, with 15 bases between them. CDR1 LGHNA and CDR2 YNFKEQ come from the germline V gene. The CDR3 runs to 16 residues. The CDR3 DNA reads TGTGCCAGCAGCTTGGCCCGTATCCGTAGCACAGATACGCAGTATTTT. Encoded protein: CASSLARIRSTDTQYF.

The chain employs TRBV7-8 and TRBJ1-2; D is undetermined. The CDR3 covers 14 residues. V shed 1 base and J shed 8 bases, with 14 bases lying between them. Germline lookup yields CDR1 SGHVS and CDR2 FQNEAQ. The CDR3 region is CASSLGRTDKGYTF. CDR3 in DNA: TGTGCCAGCAGCTTAGGTAGGACGGATAAAGGCTACACCTTC.

The V and J genes are TRBV11-2 and TRBJ2-5; 9 positions match TRBD1. CDR1 and CDR2 from the germline V gene are SGHAT and FQNNGV. The junction had 7 bases not matched to a gene; V was cut back by 2 bases and J by 0 bases. The CDR3 extends over 17 amino acids. The CDR3 DNA sequence: TGTGCCAGCAGCTTAATCTCTGGACAGGGGAACCAAGAGACCCAGTACTTC. Its protein product is CASSLISGQGNQETQYF.

This chain links TRBV29-1 with TRBJ2-4, with unresolved D. Germline V gene data show CDR1 as SQVTM and CDR2 as ANQGSEA. The CDR3 loop spans 13 amino acids. V lost 5 bases to trimming and J lost 13 bases, with 21 bases between them. CDR3: CSVWLPTTVIQYF. The CDR3 nucleotides are TGCAGCGTTTGGCTACCAACTACCGTAATACAGTACTTC.

This chain connects TRBV11-2 to TRBJ2-7, with TRBD2 identical over 8 bases. V was pared by 5 bases and J by 6 bases, with 12 bases of the junction left unmatched. CDR1 and CDR2 from the germline V gene are SGHAT and FQNNGV. The CDR3 is made up of 15 amino acids. CDR3 sequence: CASSATSGGVFEQYF. The DNA of the CDR3 is TGTGCCAGCAGCGCCACTAGCGGAGGGGTTTTCGAGCAGTACTTC.

This chain joins TRBV20-1 and TRBJ1-4; D not resolved. Trimming cost V 4 bases and J 14 bases, with 14 bases left between them. The germline CDR1 and CDR2 sequences are DFQATT and SNEGSKA (reference sequence). The length of the CDR3 is 11 residues. As DNA, the CDR3 is TGCAGTGCTAAGCCCCCCAAAGTCCTGTTTTTT. This gives the protein CSAKPPKVLFF.

The chain recombines TRBV27 with TRBJ2-7; either TRBD1 or TRBD2 may fit D (5 bases each). CDR1 and CDR2 from the germline V gene are MNHEY and SMNVEV (reference sequence). The CDR3 covers 14 residues. With 6 bases removed from V and 2 bases from J, the gap between germline ends came to 14 bases. CDR3 loop: CASRPRDGTYEQYF. Written as DNA, the CDR3 is TGTGCCAGCAGGCCTAGGGACGGGACCTACGAGCAGTACTTC.

The chain joins TRBV7-9 to TRBJ1-1, with D possibly TRBD1 on 5 matching bases. The CDR3 sequence is 15 residues long. The V gene's germline CDR1 is SEHNR and CDR2 FQNEAQ (reference sequence). V dropped 4 bases and J dropped 1 base, with 13 bases sitting between them. The CDR3 reads CASSSGQTGNTEAFF. CDR3 DNA sequence: TGTGCCAGCAGCTCTGGACAAACGGGGAACACTGAAGCTTTCTTT. The variable domain in full, completed from reference TRBV7-9 and TRBJ1-1, reads DTGVSQNPRHKITKRGQNVTFRCDPISEHNRLYWYRQTLGQGPEFLTYFQNEAQLEKSRLLSDRFSAERPKGSFSTLEIQRTEQGDSAMYLCASSSGQTGNTEAFFGQGTRLTVV.

The chain's CDR3 is CASSELGVNEQFF. DNA for the CDR3: TGTGCCAGCAGTGAATTGGGGGTAAATGAGCAGTTCTTC. The chain recombines TRBV6-1 with TRBJ2-1, with D perhaps being TRBD1 or TRBD2 (5 bases each). Germline CDR1 reads MNHNS; CDR2 reads SASEGT. The ends were cut back, 2 bases at V and 7 bases at J, with 9 bases in the middle. The CDR3 is 13 amino acids.

This clone was observed a single time. DNA for the CDR3: TGCGCCAGCAGCCCTCAGGGGTCTCCCACAGATACGCAGTATTTT. Protein: CASSPQGSPTDTQYF. The rearrangement links TRBV5-1 to TRBJ2-3, with D perhaps TRBD1 (6 bases). Germline V gives CDR1 SGHRS, CDR2 YFSETQ. The ends were cut back, 4 bases at V and 2 bases at J, with 14 bases in the middle. CDR3 length: 15 residues.

The chain has TRBV4-1 and TRBJ2-3, with 9 positions matching TRBD2. There are 17 residues in the CDR3. The germline CDR1 and CDR2 sequences are MGHRA and YSYEKL. Unmatched junction bases numbered 13, after V lost 4 bases and J lost 5 bases. CDR3 amino acids: CASSPFWVAGVIDTQYF. The CDR3, as DNA: TGCGCCAGCAGCCCCTTCTGGGTAGCGGGAGTTATAGATACGCAGTATTTT.

The chain uses TRBV28 and TRBJ2-1, with 7 nucleotides matching TRBD2. The V and J ends lost 8 bases and 2 bases, in that order; junction bases with no gene match: 12. The CDR3 runs to 16 residues. Per the germline V gene, CDR1 is MDHEN and CDR2 is SYDVKM. In DNA form, the CDR3 reads TGTGCCAGCTACTCTTTAGCGGGTCCCACCTACAATGAGCAGTTCTTC. Its translation: CASYSLAGPTYNEQFF. Filled out from reference TRBV28 and TRBJ2-1, the complete variable domain reads DVKVTQSSRYLVKRTGEKVFLECVQDMDHENMFWYRQDPGLGLRLIYFSYDVKMKEKGDIPEGYSVSREKKERFSLILESASTNQTSMYLCASYSLAGPTYNEQFFGPGTRLTVL.

This chain uses TRBV14 with TRBJ2-3; a possible D gene is TRBD1 (6 bases). The V end lost 0 bases, the J end lost 1 base, and 11 bases lay between the germline ends. This CDR3 region has 16 residues. Per germline, CDR1 SGHDN and CDR2 FVKESK. The chain's CDR3 is CASSQDRGYGTDTQYF. The CDR3 nucleotides are TGTGCCAGCAGCCAAGACAGGGGCTACGGCACAGATACGCAGTATTTT. The complete variable domain, with remaining parts taken from reference TRBV14 and TRBJ2-3, reads EAGVTQFPSHSVIEKGQTVTLRCDPISGHDNLYWYRRVMGKEIKFLLHFVKESKQDESGMPNNRFLAERTGGTYSTLKVQPAELEDSGVYFCASSQDRGYGTDTQYFGPGTRLTVL.

The count of this clone is one. The CDR3 DNA reads as TGTGCTAGTGGTTTGGGTCTAGGAGAACTCACAGATACGCAGTATTTT. It encodes CASGLGLGELTDTQYF. V and J are TRBV12-5 and TRBJ2-3, with D unclear. The germline V gene has CDR1 LGHNT and CDR2 FRNRAP. This CDR3 spans 16 amino acids. Trimming pared 1 base from V and 2 bases from J, leaving 13 bases between.

This clone was recorded only once. V gene TRBV27 combines with J gene TRBJ2-7, with TRBD2 identical over 9 bases. CDR1 and CDR2 from the germline V gene are MNHEY and SMNVEV (reference sequence). J was trimmed by 6 bases and V by 6 bases; bases with no gene match: 12. This CDR3 contains 15 residues. CDR3 bases: TGTGCCAGCAGACCCAGAGCGGGAGGTGCAGGCGAGCAGTACTTC. Translated: CASRPRAGGAGEQYF.

As to this clone: This sample also contains other DNA sequences that code for the same CDR3. The J gene is TRBJ1-2, the V gene TRBV28; D is unresolved. The CDR3 has 13 amino acids. Germline V gene data show CDR1 as MDHEN and CDR2 as SYDVKM. V lost 6 bases, J lost 4 bases, and 12 bases lay in between. CDR3 sequence reads: CASSLGSGYGYTF. CDR3 DNA sequence: TGTGCCAGCAGCTTGGGGTCGGGCTATGGCTACACCTTC.

The chain links TRBV7-2 to TRBJ2-7, with 8 bases aligning to TRBD1. With V trimmed by 5 bases and J by 10 bases, 16 bases remained unmatched. The CDR3 is 15 residues long. Germline CDR1 reads SGHTA; CDR2 reads FQGNSA. CDR3: CASSDRTGTHKYQYF. CDR3 DNA sequence: TGTGCCAGCAGCGATCGGACAGGGACCCATAAATACCAGTACTTC.

This clone was found once. The genes are TRBV5-6 and TRBJ1-1; 7 bases line up with TRBD1. Germline CDR1 reads SGHDT; CDR2 reads YYEEEE. V shed 0 bases, J shed 5 bases, and the junction held 7 bases outside the gene matches. This CDR3 spans 15 amino acids. CDR3 bases: TGTGCCAGCAGCTTGGGAGACAGGGAGGGGACTGAAGCTTTCTTT. Protein: CASSLGDREGTEAFF.